The clone carrying this T cell receptor beta chain was seen many times. Its target is unknown. This sample is part of a study of neurological immune-mediated disorders. Study-wide results and caveats: None of the CDR3 amino acid sequences of expanded clones were shared across subjects, and this suggested private repertoires in all groups. The highest TCR clonal expansion occurred in HTLV-1-associated myelopathy; multiple sclerosis fell below healthy controls.

The unsorted libraries originated from 2 million PBMCs kept at -80 C. CDR1 and CDR2 from the germline V gene are SQVTM and ANQGSEA. The CDR3 spans 13 residues. Trimming took off 0 bases at V and 13 bases at J, with 18 bases between the two ends. The output of every sequencing run, over 190 million TCR-beta sequences, came from 15-18 subjects. Using its own MiXCR run on the 5' RACE reads, TCRdb lists one record per CDR3 protein. The sample shows tens of thousands of distinct CDR3 sequences, roughly 13% of them seen only once. The V gene is TRBV29-1, the J gene TRBJ1-1; no clear D gene. This TCR derives from a woman aged 50 to 60 with HTLV-1-associated myelopathy (HAM/TSP). Sequencing was performed on PBMCs. CDR3 coding DNA: TGCAGCGTTGAAGAAGGTCAGCTTTTGGGAGTTTTCTTT. Translating it yields CSVEEGQLLGVFF.